Included here is one T cell receptor (beta chain) sequence, with context. What it binds is not known. Prior autoimmune disease or systemic immunosuppression barred patients. This record comes from a study of OX40 agonist ivuxolimab in advanced cancers. Data came from immunoSEQ multiplex PCR; TCRdb stores just in-frame clones and leaves some out. The sample records approximately 76,000 clones, approximately 86% being singletons. Study-wide points: Still undetermined is the antigen specificity of the expanded peripheral T cells.

Sequenced material: CD4+ or CD8+ T cells sorted from blood, taken in a trial of the OX40 agonist ivuxolimab. The TCR sequence derives from an adult with an advanced solid tumor such as melanoma, head and neck, liver or kidney cancer.

Here the CDR3 DNA reads TGTGCCTGGAGGCATGGGGCTGGAAACACCATATATTTT. As protein: CAWRHGAGNTIYF. The chain couples TRBV30 to TRBJ1-3, with D unclear. The V and J ends lost 3 bases and 2 bases respectively, with 8 bases between them. The CDR3 contains 13 residues. Germline V gene sequence: CDR1 GTSNPN, CDR2 SVGIG (reference sequence).